Listed here are 19 T cell receptor beta chains from one sample, sequenced in a study of cytomegalovirus exposure and HLA in healthy donors. Use of 60 Vbeta and 13 Jbeta primers characterized the PCR. Repertoires were generated with immunoSEQ multiplex PCR, while TCRdb's copy carries only in-frame clones and drops some. The table has 160,000 or so clones, 80% to 85% seen once. The specimen sequenced was PBMCs. The receptors originated from a middle-aged man in good health and CMV-seropositive.

The chain links TRBV4-3 to TRBJ2-7; TRBD2 aligns across 10 bases. Germline CDR1 is LGHNA and CDR2 is YSLEER. The V gene end was trimmed by 1 base and the J gene end by 0 bases; junction bases not matched to a gene: 9. The CDR3 consists of 18 residues. The CDR3 reads CASSQAPPSGGLSYEQYF. The CDR3 nucleotides are TGCGCCAGCAGCCAAGCCCCTCCTAGCGGGGGCCTCTCCTACGAGCAGTACTTC.

The rearrangement joins TRBV5-1 to TRBJ2-3; 9 positions agree with TRBD1. Germline V CDR1 and CDR2: SGHRS, YFSETQ. V was pared by 2 bases and J by 3 bases, with 19 bases of the junction left unmatched. CDR3 size: 20 residues. The CDR3 sequence: CASSFGDRVMGRTSTDTQYF. CDR3 nucleotides: TGCGCCAGCAGCTTCGGGGACAGGGTAATGGGGAGGACATCAACAGATACGCAGTATTTT.

The J gene is TRBJ2-5, the V gene TRBV19; 7 nucleotides match TRBD1. V shed 4 bases, J shed 0 bases, and the junction held 17 bases outside the gene matches. The CDR3 is made up of 19 amino acids. From germline, CDR1 is LNHDA and CDR2 SQIVND (reference sequence). The DNA for the CDR3 is TGTGCCAGTAGTAGTCTGTACATCCGGGACAGTCGGTACCAAGAGACCCAGTACTTC. Translation: CASSSLYIRDSRYQETQYF.

This clone was seen a handful of times. This sequence joins TRBV19 and TRBJ2-3, with D unclear. Germline V lookup: CDR1 LNHDA, CDR2 SQIVND (reference sequence). Trimming removed 8 bases at V and 1 base at J, with 16 bases between. The CDR3 is 15 amino acids. The DNA of the CDR3 is TGTGCCAGTCGAACCCCCCGGTCTGGCACAGATACGCAGTATTTT. Residues: CASRTPRSGTDTQYF.

This chain uses TRBV11-2 with TRBJ2-7; 9 positions match TRBD1. The V gene end was trimmed by 1 base and the J gene end by 4 bases; junction bases not matched to a gene: 5. From germline, CDR1 is SGHAT and CDR2 FQNNGV. The CDR3 has 15 amino acids. DNA of the CDR3: TGTGCCAGCAGCTTAGGGACAGGGGTTGAGTACGAGCAGTACTTC. Its protein product is CASSLGTGVEYEQYF.

The chain recombines TRBV27 with TRBJ1-5; D not certain. Per the germline V gene, CDR1 is MNHEY and CDR2 is SMNVEV (reference sequence). Trimming removed 2 bases at V and 4 bases at J, with 9 bases between. CDR3 length: 14 residues. The CDR3 loop reads CASSLRWENQPQHF. CDR3 sequence (DNA): TGTGCCAGCAGTTTACGGTGGGAGAATCAGCCCCAGCATTTT.

The chain carries TRBV2 and TRBJ2-1, with a tentative D call TRBD2 (5 bases). Germline V gene data show CDR1 as SNHLY and CDR2 as FYNNEI. CDR3 length: 12 amino acids. The V end was cut by 8 bases, the J end by 8 bases, with 13 bases between. CDR3 in amino acids: CASSKDFDEQFF. The CDR3, as DNA: TGTGCCAGCTCTAAGGACTTTGATGAGCAGTTCTTC.

This clone has only a few counts. The chain couples TRBV10-3 to TRBJ2-1; D not resolved. In germline, CDR1 is ENHRY, CDR2 SYGVKD. V was trimmed by 3 bases and J by 7 bases, leaving 4 bases between them. The CDR3 sequence is 11 residues long. The CDR3 protein is CAISDSNEQFF. CDR3 sequence (DNA): TGTGCCATCAGTGACTCGAATGAGCAGTTCTTC.

The CDR3 DNA reads TGCGCCAGCAGCTTGGTGGTCGGTTCAGATACGCAGTATTTT. It encodes CASSLVVGSDTQYF. The chain uses TRBV5-1 and TRBJ2-3; D ambiguous. Trimming pared 0 bases from V and 4 bases from J, leaving 9 bases between. Germline CDR1 is SGHRS and CDR2 is YFSETQ. The CDR3 sequence is 14 residues long.

The J gene is TRBJ1-5, the V gene TRBV5-1; 8 positions match TRBD1. CDR3 length: 15 amino acids. Per the germline V gene, CDR1 is SGHRS and CDR2 is YFSETQ. Germline trimming cut 0 bases from V and 5 bases from J; bases unmatched to any gene: 4. The CDR3 loop is CASSLEGQDYQPQHF. In nucleotides, the CDR3 is TGCGCCAGCAGCTTGGAGGGACAGGATTATCAGCCCCAGCATTTT.

The V call is TRBV5-1, the J call TRBJ2-3; TRBD2 matches at 12 bases. V dropped 0 bases and J dropped 8; count of bases not matched to a gene: 19. This CDR3 region has 20 residues. Germline CDR1 SGHRS, CDR2 YFSETQ. For the CDR3, the DNA is TGCGCCAGCAGCTTGGGGCGGGGAACTAGCGGGGGGCCCCGACAGAGTACGCAGTATTTT. Its protein is CASSLGRGTSGGPRQSTQYF.

V is TRBV25-1 and J is TRBJ2-7, with 8 bases identical to TRBD2. The CDR3 consists of 14 residues. Trimming cost V 5 bases and J 4 bases; bases outside gene matches: 7. The germline V gene encodes CDR1 MGHDK and CDR2 SYGVNS. The chain's CDR3 is CASSRAGVRYEQYF. In DNA form, the CDR3 reads TGTGCCAGCAGTCGAGCGGGAGTAAGATACGAGCAGTACTTC.

The rearrangement joins TRBV10-3 to TRBJ1-6; 9 bases fit TRBD1. The J segment lost 9 bases and the V segment lost 11 bases, leaving 11 bases of the junction unmatched. CDR3 length: 14 amino acids. Germline V gene lookup returns CDR1 ENHRY and CDR2 SYGVKD. The CDR3 loop reads CAVRDRDMGSPLHF. The DNA of the CDR3 is TGTGCCGTCCGGGACAGGGACATGGGTTCACCCCTCCACTTT.

The rearrangement joins TRBV7-2 to TRBJ2-3, with 9 bases matching TRBD2. The V segment lost 4 bases and the J segment 3 bases; nucleotides outside the gene matches: 8. In germline, CDR1 is SGHTA, CDR2 FQGNSA. The CDR3 loop spans 16 amino acids. CDR3 protein: CASSYLAGHTTDTQYF. CDR3 sequence (DNA): TGTGCCAGCAGCTACCTAGCGGGGCACACAACAGATACGCAGTATTTT.

The chain couples TRBV28 to TRBJ2-3; TRBD1 might be the D (5 bases). V lost 6 bases and J lost 4, with 5 bases in between. This CDR3 is 11 amino acids long. Germline-derived CDR1 and CDR2 are MDHEN and SYDVKM. CDR3 residues: CASRTADTQYF. In DNA, the CDR3 is TGTGCCAGCAGGACAGCAGATACGCAGTATTTT.

The V gene is TRBV7-9, the J gene TRBJ1-2, with 9 nucleotides matching TRBD1. V was clipped by 5 bases and J by 1 base; unmatched bases: 5. Germline loops: CDR1 SEHNR, CDR2 FQNEAQ (reference sequence). CDR3 length: 15 residues. CDR3 nucleotides: TGTGCCAGCAGCAGCGGGACAGGGATTAACTATGGCTACACCTTC. Translating it yields CASSSGTGINYGYTF. The variable domain in full, completed from reference TRBV7-9 and TRBJ1-2, reads DTGVSQNPRHKITKRGQNVTFRCDPISEHNRLYWYRQTLGQGPEFLTYFQNEAQLEKSRLLSDRFSAERPKGSFSTLEIQRTEQGDSAMYLCASSSGTGINYGYTFGSGTRLTVV.

V and J are TRBV6-1 and TRBJ2-5; a possible D gene is TRBD2 (5 bases). The end of the DNA fits TRBJ2-7 better, so the J call may be wrong. Germline V gives CDR1 MNHNS, CDR2 SASEGT. There are 14 residues in the CDR3. Here the CDR3 DNA reads TGTGCCAGCAAAAGAAGCGGAACCTCCTACGAGCAGTACTTC. Translating it yields CASKRSGTSYEQYF.

V is TRBV5-5 and J is TRBJ2-3; a weak D match, TRBD1 (6 bases). Germline CDR1 reads SGHKS; CDR2 reads YYEKEE (reference sequence). CDR3 size: 15 residues. V lost 0 bases and J 5 bases, leaving 13 bases between the germline ends. The CDR3 region is CASSLGMTGRDTQYF. For the CDR3, the DNA is TGTGCCAGCAGCTTGGGCATGACAGGAAGAGATACGCAGTATTTT.

This chain connects TRBV10-3 to TRBJ1-2, with TRBD1 as a possible D gene (5 bases). Germline values: CDR1 ENHRY, CDR2 SYGVKD. CDR3 length equals 15 residues. Trimming stripped 2 bases from V and 0 bases from J, with 10 bases between. CDR3 DNA sequence: TGTGCCATCAGTGAGGGGGCGAGATCTAACTATGGCTACACCTTC. Protein sequence: CAISEGARSNYGYTF.